This is a list of T cell receptor beta chains from one sample in a study of T cell responses to AZD1222 COVID-19 vaccine. The protocol was immunoSEQ multiplex PCR, while the TCRdb copy is restricted to in-frame clones and leaves out a portion. The repertoire has 120,000 to 150,000 clones, roughly four fifths of them found once; the top ten carry 3.5% to 5%. The sample consisted of peripheral blood, taken on day 0 of MenACWY control vaccination. These receptors all come from an adult in good health. The CDR3 runs from the conserved cysteine through the conserved F or W. D genes are given only for firm matches. Size is omitted from some rows. Given values are once, few, many or a class for expanded clones.

>TRBV18|NA|NA|TRBJ1-3
TGTGCCAGCTCACCTCGGACTCAGGGCCCCTCTGGAAACACCATATATTTT
CASSPRTQGPSGNTIYF
>TRBV7-3|few|NA|TRBJ2-3
TGTGCCAGCAGCTTACGAGGCAGGGATGGGGATACGCAGTATTTT
CASSLRGRDGDTQYF
>TRBV18|NA|NA|TRBJ2-3
TGTGCCAGCTCACCTCCAGGGCGGGTAGATACGCAGTATTTT
CASSPPGRVDTQYF
>TRBV6-5|few|TRBD1|TRBJ2-7
TGTGCCAGCCGGAGACAGGGCTTAGACGAGCAGTACTTC
CASRRQGLDEQYF
>TRBV29-1|NA|TRBD2|TRBJ2-3
TGCAGCGTTGAAGGGCTAGCGGGGGGCCGCACAGATACGCAGTATTTT
CSVEGLAGGRTDTQYF
>TRBV27|few|NA|TRBJ1-2
TGTGCCAGCAGTTTATCGAGGACAACTACAACCTATGGCTACACCTTC
CASSLSRTTTTYGYTF
>TRBV18|NA|NA|TRBJ1-4
TGTGCCAGCTCACCACGCAGGGAGAATGAAAAACTGTTTTTT
CASSPRRENEKLFF
>TRBV20-1|NA|NA|TRBJ1-2
TGCAGTGGCGCAGGGGACTATGGCTACACCTTC
CSGAGDYGYTF
>TRBV18|once|NA|TRBJ2-5
TGTGCCAGCTCACTTCGGAGGTCCCAAGAGACCCAGTACTTC
CASSLRRSQETQYF
>TRBV6-2/TRBV6-3|NA|TRBD2|TRBJ2-5
TGTGCCAGCAGCCCCCTCCTAGCGGGGTCCCAAGAGACCCAGTACTTC
CASSPLLAGSQETQYF
>TRBV25-1|NA|NA|TRBJ2-7
TGTGCCAGCAGTCGCCAAGCCTACGAGCAGTACTTC
CASSRQAYEQYF
>TRBV7-2|NA|NA|TRBJ2-3
TGTGCCAGCAGCCCTCACCCTCGGCAGGGAGGATTAGATACGCAGTATTTT
CASSPHPRQGGLDTQYF
>TRBV6-5|NA|NA|TRBJ1-5
TGTGCCAGCTCCACCTCAAGGGGTCCCCAGCATTTT
CASSTSRGPQHF
>TRBV4-1|NA|NA|TRBJ1-6
TGCGCCAGCAGCCAAGGATTGACTTTCCCCAATTCACCCCTCCACTTT
CASSQGLTFPNSPLHF
>TRBV7-8|NA|NA|TRBJ2-3
TGTGCCAGCAGCTTAGATACAGGGAACACAGATACGCAGTATTTT
CASSLDTGNTDTQYF
>TRBV5-1|NA|NA|TRBJ2-5
TGCGCCAGCAGCTTGGGGACAAGTGAGACCCAGTACTTC
CASSLGTSETQYF
>TRBV10-2|NA|NA|TRBJ1-1
TGCGCCAGCGATGCAGGGGTTTCAAGAGCTTTCTTT
CASDAGVSRAFF
>TRBV29-1|NA|NA|TRBJ2-1
TGCAGCGTTGAGTGGGCTACTCCTAGCTCCTACAATGAGCAGTTCTTC
CSVEWATPSSYNEQFF
>TRBV6-2/TRBV6-3|NA|NA|TRBJ1-4
TGTGCCAGCAGTTACTCTCCTTGGACGCGCCCACTTAATGAAAAACTGTTTTTT
CASSYSPWTRPLNEKLFF
>TRBV9|NA|NA|TRBJ1-3
TGTGCCAGCAGCAGTCAGGGAAACACCATATATTTT
CASSSQGNTIYF
>TRBV6-1|NA|TRBD1|TRBJ1-2
TGTGCCAGCAGGGAGGACAGGACTTTTAACTATGGCTACACCTTC
CASREDRTFNYGYTF
>TRBV13|NA|NA|TRBJ2-2
TGTGCCAGCAGCTTATTGGAGTCGACCGGGGAGCTGTTTTTT
CASSLLESTGELFF
>TRBV4-1|NA|NA|TRBJ1-6
TGCGCCAGCAGCCACCAGGGGAGCTCCTATAATTCACCCCTCCACTTT
CASSHQGSSYNSPLHF
>TRBV10-3|few|NA|TRBJ1-5
TGTGCCATCAGCGACGCCTTGGAGCCCCAGCATTTT
CAISDALEPQHF
>TRBV27|NA|TRBD1|TRBJ1-5
TGTGCCAGCAGCTCCAGGACAGGGCCGAGAGGCAATCAGCCCCAGCATTTT
CASSSRTGPRGNQPQHF
>TRBV7-2|NA|NA|TRBJ1-6
TGTGCCAGCAGCTGGGCAGCTCAGGGTCCTGGTTCACCCCTCCACTTT
CASSWAAQGPGSPLHF
>TRBV3-1/TRBV3-2|NA|TRBD1|TRBJ1-2
TGTGCCAGCAGCCAAGAGGGGACAGGGTCGCGGTATGGCTACACCTTC
CASSQEGTGSRYGYTF
>TRBV5-4|once|NA|TRBJ2-1
TGTGCCAGCAGCTTGGGGGGGGCTAGCTCCTACAATGAGCAGTTCTTC
CASSLGGASSYNEQFF
>TRBV6-1|once|NA|TRBJ2-6
TGTGCCAGCAGTGGTCGGGACTCTTCTGGGGCCAACGTCCTGACTTTC
CASSGRDSSGANVLTF
>TRBV5-1|NA|NA|TRBJ1-1
TGCGCCAGCAGCTTGACTACAGGGCCGACGCGCTCTGACACTGAAGCTTTCTTT
CASSLTTGPTRSDTEAFF
>TRBV11-2|NA|NA|TRBJ2-3
TGTGCCAGCAGCTTAGCGAGTCTCCCGTCGCATTTT
CASSLASLPSHF
>TRBV9|NA|NA|TRBJ2-3
TGTGCCAGCAGCGCAGAAGATACGCAGTATTTT
CASSAEDTQYF